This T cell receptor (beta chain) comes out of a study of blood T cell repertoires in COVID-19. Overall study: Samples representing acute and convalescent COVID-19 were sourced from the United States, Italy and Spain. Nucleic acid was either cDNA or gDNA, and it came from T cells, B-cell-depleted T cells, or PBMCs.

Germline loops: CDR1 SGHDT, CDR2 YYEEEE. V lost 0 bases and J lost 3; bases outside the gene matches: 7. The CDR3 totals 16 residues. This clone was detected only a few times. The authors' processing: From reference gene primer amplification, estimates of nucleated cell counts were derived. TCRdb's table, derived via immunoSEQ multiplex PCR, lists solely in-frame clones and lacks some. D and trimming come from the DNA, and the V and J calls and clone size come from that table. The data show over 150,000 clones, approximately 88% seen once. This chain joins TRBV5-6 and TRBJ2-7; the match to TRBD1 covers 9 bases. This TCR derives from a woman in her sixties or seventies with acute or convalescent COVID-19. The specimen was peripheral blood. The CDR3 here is CASSLAGGQGLYEQYF. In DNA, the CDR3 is TGTGCCAGCAGCTTGGCCGGGGGACAGGGACTCTACGAGCAGTACTTC.